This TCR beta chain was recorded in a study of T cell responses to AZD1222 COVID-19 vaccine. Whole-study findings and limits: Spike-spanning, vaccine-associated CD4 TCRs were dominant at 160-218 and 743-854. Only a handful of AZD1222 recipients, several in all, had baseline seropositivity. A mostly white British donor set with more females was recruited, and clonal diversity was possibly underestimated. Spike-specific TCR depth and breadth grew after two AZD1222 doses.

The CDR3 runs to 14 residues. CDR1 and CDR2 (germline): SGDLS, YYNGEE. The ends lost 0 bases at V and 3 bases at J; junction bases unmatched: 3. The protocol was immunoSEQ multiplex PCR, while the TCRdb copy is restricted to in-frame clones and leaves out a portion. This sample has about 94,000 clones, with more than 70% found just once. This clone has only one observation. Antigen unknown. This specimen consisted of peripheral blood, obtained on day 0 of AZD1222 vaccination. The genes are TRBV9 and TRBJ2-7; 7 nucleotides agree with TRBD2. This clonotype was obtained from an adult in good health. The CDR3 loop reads CASSVVPGGYEQYF. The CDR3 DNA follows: TGTGCCAGCAGCGTAGTACCGGGGGGCTACGAGCAGTACTTC.